This TCR beta chain was recorded in a study of tumor and adjacent non-tumor tissue in lung cancer. Study observations and caveats: Significantly higher TCR diversity was found in tumor than normal lung. Top 100 clones took a larger repertoire share in normal lung.

The CDR3 sequence is 16 residues long. The germline CDR1 and CDR2 sequences are SQVTM and ANQGSEA. Three rounds of nested PCR, following a modified ARM-PCR protocol, produced the TCRbeta library. TCRdb called the multiplex PCR reads again in MiXCR, with one record for every CDR3 protein. The sample holds roughly 75,000 distinct CDR3 sequences; approximately 80% are singletons and the top ten take approximately 51%. The template was RNA from unsorted bulk tissue. This non-tumor lung sample came from over 3 cm beyond the tumor edge. This clonotype appeared once. Antigen specificity is unknown. The germline gene is not matched at one end of the junction; a read error may be the cause.

The chain employs TRBV29-1 and TRBJ2-5, with TRBD2 matching 8 bases. The receptor was derived from a man aged 55-75 years with non-small cell lung cancer. The sequencing input was distant non-tumor lung tissue. This chain's CDR3 is CSVEEASGRIQETQYF. For the CDR3, the DNA is TGCAGCGTTGAAGAGGCTAGCGGGCGCATCCAAGAGACCCAGTATTTC.